What follows describes a single TCR beta chain. No cognate antigen has been identified for it. Per-nucleotide qualities are absent, and no much larger clonotype sits a single base away. Via the germline V gene (reference sequence), CDR1 is LNHDA and CDR2 SQIVND. Trimmed from V: 1 base; trimmed from J: 6 bases; junction bases lacking a gene match: 7. Including cysteine and phenylalanine, the CDR3 has 16 amino acids. The read is trimmed to its CDR3 DNA, 48 bases read in frame from base 1. Receptors were amplified or captured by the immunoSEQ multiplex PCR assay. For the multiplex PCR, a mixture combining 60 forward primers for TCR Vbeta segments and 13 reverse primers for TCR Jbeta segments was used. The CDR3 region of rearranged TCR beta genes was amplified from genomic DNA by a multiplex PCR assay. The amplified TCR beta libraries were sequenced on the Illumina HiSeq System as 87-base-pair reads. The paper's data handling went like this. Across the 670 or so repertoires, a later analysis counted tens of millions of unique TCR beta chains, approximately 10 million of which were shared by at least two donors. A nearest-neighbor algorithm error-corrected the raw reads and collapsed the reads into unique sequences, merging closely related sequences to remove PCR and sequencing errors. V, D and J gene segments were assigned by aligning CDR3 sequences to IMGT reference sequences. Each retained sequence needed at least a six-nucleotide match to both a V gene segment and a J gene segment. Rearrangements were classified as productive when the CDR3 lacked stop codons and remained in frame with V and J, and all other rearrangements were classified as non-productive. CDR3 was defined according to IMGT convention as the region running from the second conserved V-encoded cysteine to the conserved J-encoded phenylalanine. The earlier analysis of a few hundred of the donors excluded sequences that lacked an unambiguous match to a single V gene segment. In an earlier analysis of approximately 560 of the donors, a V segment was called functional when productive rearrangements were above 56.7%, and segregating when the standard deviation between donors exceeded 5%. A statistical classification framework was built for diagnosing cytomegalovirus status from the catalog of TCR beta chain sequences. A later analysis assigned V and J genes by comparing TCR nucleotide sequences with IMGT/GENE-DB human TR gene sequences. In a later analysis, CDR3 sequences and most-parsimonious VDJ recombination scenarios were assigned using the TCRdist pipeline. In a later analysis, each TCR beta chain was defined by its CDR3 amino acid sequence together with its V-gene family, and reads lacking a unique V-gene family were excluded. In a later analysis, around 650 highly shared, low-generation-probability nucleotide sequences were removed to address suspected cross-contamination and a sequencing artifact. A later analysis calculated a clonal expansion index for each public chain from normalized within-repertoire ranks of inferred template counts. In a later analysis, generation probabilities were computed with a VDJ recombination model fitted to out-of-frame rearrangements, and the resulting probabilities were checked against IGoR. In a later analysis, hypergeometric tests were used to score TCR-TCR, TCR-HLA and TCR-CMV co-occurrence, with a repertoire-size bias correction applied to TCR pairs. In a later analysis, false discovery rates were estimated by permuting HLA or CMV assignments 20 times. In a later analysis, co-occurring TCRs were grouped with DBSCAN, and TCRdist sequence similarity was added when clustering was performed within HLA-allele-positive subsets. Co-occurrence clustering excluded repertoires with fewer than 30,000 or more than 120,000 public chains, plus five with anomalous nucleotide sharing. The immuneACCESS repertoire file appears here via TCRdb, limited to in-frame rearrangements. These files lack a portion of the clones; in checked studies, under half of the deficit traces to unresolved V genes, and the cause of the others is not known. V, J and clone size are taken as reported in that table, and D and trimming were inferred from the DNA itself. Across this sample there are some 180,000 clones, with approximately 90% seen only once. Approximately 0.98% of the sample rests with the top ten.

The sample comes from a study of cytomegalovirus exposure and HLA in healthy donors (dated by TCRdb to the late 2010s). At the level of the whole study: According to an earlier analysis of 550 to 700 of the donors, 150 million to 200 million T cells yielded over 100 million unique TCR beta sequences and around 300 Gb of sequence data. Every repertoire in the discovery cohort had been generated on one and the same sequencing platform. In the later analysis, no new phenotypic data were used to find candidate immune exposures; instead, reliance was placed on TCR beta sequences and their occurrence across donors. An early release covering roughly 640 HLA-typed donors comprised around 300 gigabases of sequencing data and 85 million to 100 million unique TCR sequences. Five DR-DQ haplotypes were treated as single units for association and clustering because of strong linkage in the cohort. Across around 400 genotyped donors of the cohort, an average of roughly 200,000 unique TCR beta nucleotide sequences per donor were sequenced, and roughly a sixth of those sequences were non-productive. Typing coverage varied by locus: roughly 620-640 donors for A, B, C, DRB1 and DQB1; approximately 500 for DQA1; some 610 for DPA1; 400 to 480 for DPB1. Alongside the repertoire data, information on donor age, sex, ethnicity and CMV serostatus was compiled. In a later analysis, previously published TCR beta repertoires from 600 to 850 donors were re-analyzed and high-resolution HLA genotyping was added so that TCR occurrence patterns could be studied. A separate validation cohort of about 110 different subjects was used in addition to the 666-subject first cohort. HLA typing covered class I and class II loci at four-digit resolution. The study combined high-throughput TCR immunosequencing, statistical association of individual TCRs with disease status, and machine learning to predict cytomegalovirus infection status. In an earlier analysis of around 540 of the donors, high-throughput TCR beta sequencing was used to judge whether each TCR beta V gene segment behaved as functional or pseudogenic. The genetic ancestry cluster associated with self-reported Caucasian donors included 81% of the approximately 410 genotyped donors. The study aimed to test whether cataloging public T cell receptors could reveal signatures of past pathogen exposure. Using immunosequencing, the study profiled T cell repertoires from about 620 subjects and related those repertoires to cytomegalovirus serostatus. In a later genetic analysis, genome-wide SNP genotypes for 398 of the 666 donors were used, and that subset was treated as a discovery cohort.

The full study reports these points: Because the 87-base-pair reads could not distinguish some IMGT-functional V segments, including TRBV6-2 and TRBV6-3, those segments were excluded. A later analysis found that HLA-associated TCR beta chains were more clonally expanded and had lower generation probabilities than equally common non-associated chains. HLA typing was unavailable for some donors at each locus, so association tests used only the typed subset. It was suggested by the authors that the approach could potentially be generalized to other disease states and immunological phenotypes. The study gave a list of some 150 TCR beta chains associated with cytomegalovirus. Specific HLA alleles were associated with 15,000 to 20,000 TCR beta sequences at a false discovery rate of 0.05 in a later analysis. The only immune exposure information available for the cohort was CMV serostatus. Because counts were too low, some 17 rarely observed V segments, including chromosome 9 orphons, were excluded from the earlier analysis of around 640 of the donors. A further reported finding was that TCR beta sequences accurately predicted the HLA-A and HLA-B alleles for most subjects in the first cohort. Several of the top co-occurrence clusters appeared to be linked to parvovirus B19, influenza, CMV and Epstein-Barr virus, according to a later analysis. In a later analysis, the rate of TCR association differed among HLA loci, with DRB1 alleles having the most associated TCRs and HLA-C alleles having the fewest. A later analysis found that most CMV-associated TCR beta chains appeared HLA-restricted, with HLA associations seemingly driven largely by CMV exposure. The classifier was reported to diagnose cytomegalovirus status with high specificity and sensitivity in both the original and validation cohorts. The cohort was sequenced for TCR beta chains only, and without alpha or paired-chain data the features that could be detected were limited. Presence/absence analyses assumed roughly uniform sequencing depth across donors, an assumption that may not hold. Strong co-occurrence of HLA alleles, especially DR and DQ, made assigning TCR associations to individual alleles difficult. Most TCR sequences were seen in very few donors, while some public TCRs were found in many individuals. In vitro tests confirmed that a few of the cytomegalovirus-associated TCR beta chains recognize cytomegalovirus antigens. In a later genetic analysis, fewer N-insertions in productive TCRs were reported among donors in an Asian-associated ancestry cluster than the 666-donor mean. Correlated functional status among segregating V segments might reflect linkage disequilibrium, but an unknown experimental factor could not be ruled out. V-gene and J-gene trimming of TCR beta chains was associated with a missense DCLRE1C variant in a later genetic analysis, and the association was replicated in an independent cohort. In an earlier analysis of approximately 590 of the donors, most TCR beta V segments were observed in productive rearrangements about 90% or about 30% of the time, broadly matching IMGT annotations. A group of highly shared sequence variants was considered likely to be a technical artifact of the sequencing pipeline.

In total, more than 500 healthy bone marrow donors made up the cohort. All cohort members were sampled while nominally healthy, although unrecorded immune exposures were likely present. The donor tested CMV seronegative and was one of the 352 seronegative cohort members. Each donor provided a peripheral blood sample, and peripheral blood mononuclear cells were used for TCR beta sequencing. The Qiagen DNeasy Blood Extraction Kit was used to extract genomic DNA from the blood cell samples. This chain joins TRBV19 to TRBJ2-3, with TRBD2 identical over 10 junction bases. The sample consisted of PBMCs. This TCR derives from a boy younger than 10 in good health and CMV-seronegative. The CDR3 corresponds to CASSIGGLAQSDTQYF. The nucleotide sequence is TGTGCCAGTAGTATAGGGGGACTAGCGCAGTCGGATACGCAGTATTTT.